The 11 T cell receptor beta chains below were found in one sample sequenced in a study of shared clonotypes between healthy human individuals. Measured with immunoSEQ multiplex PCR; TCRdb has only the in-frame clones, and not every one. The sample comprises 650,000 to 750,000 clones, 60% to 80% of which are singletons, and about 2% rests with the top ten. The specimen was memory CD4+ T cells sorted from blood. Subset in this sample: CD45RA-negative fraction. These receptors were taken from a woman under 40 in good health.

This clone has a handful of counts. The J gene is TRBJ2-3, the V gene TRBV7-3; 11 positions agree with TRBD2. V lost 5 bases to trimming and J lost 2 bases; unmatched junction nucleotides: 6. CDR3 length: 16 residues. CDR1 is SGHTA, CDR2 FQGTGA, per germline. The CDR3 DNA reads TGTGCCAGCAGCCCTATAGCGGGAGGGAACACAGATACGCAGTATTTT. Translating it yields CASSPIAGGNTDTQYF.

The chain has TRBV7-2 and TRBJ2-3; TRBD2 aligns across 10 bases. Trimming removed 4 bases from V and 5 bases from J; junction bases left unmatched: 15. Germline values: CDR1 SGHTA, CDR2 FQGNSA. The CDR3 is 18 amino acids. In DNA, the CDR3 is TGTGCCAGCAGCTCCTTGCAAGCGGGAGGGCCTAGAGTAGATACGCAGTATTTT. The encoded protein is CASSSLQAGGPRVDTQYF.

The chain couples TRBV30 to TRBJ2-5; D unresolved. The DNA end lines up better with TRBJ2-7; the J call may be wrong. The CDR3 length is 16 residues. Per the germline V gene, CDR1 is GTSNPN and CDR2 is SVGIG (reference sequence). The CDR3 bases are TGTGCCTGGAGTGTACGAGTTGGGCGACTCTCCTACGAGCAGTACTTC. It translates to CAWSVRVGRLSYEQYF.

The chain is built from TRBV30 and TRBJ1-6, with 8 positions matching TRBD1. CDR1 and CDR2 (germline): GTSNPN, SVGIG (reference sequence). This CDR3 contains 15 residues. J lost 7 bases, V lost 2 bases, and 7 bases had no gene match. The chain's CDR3 is CAWSTRQGPNSPLHF. For the CDR3, the DNA is TGTGCCTGGAGTACCCGACAGGGGCCGAATTCACCCCTCCACTTT.

The rearrangement joins TRBV4-1 to TRBJ2-5; 7 nucleotides agree with TRBD2. The CDR3 runs 16 residues. The V gene's germline CDR1 is MGHRA and CDR2 YSYEKL. Trimming at V came to 3 bases and at J to 4 bases, leaving 11 bases not matched to a gene. The CDR3: CASSQGGSGLGETQYF. CDR3 nucleotides: TGCGCCAGCAGCCAGGGAGGGTCGGGGTTGGGAGAGACCCAGTACTTC.

This chain links TRBV2 with TRBJ1-5; possible D gene TRBD1, 6 bases. CDR3 length: 14 amino acids. Germline V lookup: CDR1 SNHLY, CDR2 FYNNEI. Trimming removed 5 bases from V and 3 bases from J, with 11 bases in between. DNA of the CDR3: TGTGCCAGCAGTCTACAGGGTCACAATCAGCCCCAGCATTTT. Encoded protein: CASSLQGHNQPQHF.

V and J are TRBV5-4 and TRBJ2-3; 10 positions match TRBD2. The CDR3 is 18 residues long. Germline lookup yields CDR1 SGHNT and CDR2 YYREEE (reference sequence). V gave up 0 bases and J gave up 1 base; unmatched junction bases: 8. The CDR3 loop reads CASSLGAASGSRTDTQYF. The CDR3 bases are TGTGCCAGCAGCTTGGGAGCGGCTAGCGGGAGCCGCACAGATACGCAGTATTTT.

This clone occurred a few times. The chain combines TRBV5-6 with TRBJ2-7, with D perhaps TRBD2 (5 bases). Per the germline V gene, CDR1 is SGHDT and CDR2 is YYEEEE. V lost 3 bases, J lost 4 bases, and 11 bases lay in between. This CDR3 is 13 amino acids long. For the CDR3, the DNA is TGTGCCAGCAGCTCTGGGCCGGGATACGAGCAGTACTTC. This encodes CASSSGPGYEQYF. Looking up the rest from reference TRBV5-6 and TRBJ2-7 gives the full variable domain: DAGVTQSPTHLIKTRGQQVTLRCSPKSGHDTVSWYQQALGQGPQFIFQYYEEEERQRGNFPDRFSGHQFPNYSSELNVNALLLGDSALYLCASSSGPGYEQYFGPGTRLTVT.

This clone was counted at least ten times. V and J are TRBV2 and TRBJ2-1; D might be TRBD2 (5 bases). CDR3 length: 11 residues. Germline CDR1 reads SNHLY; CDR2 reads FYNNEI. V gave up 6 bases and J gave up 14 bases, with 14 bases separating them. CDR3 sequence: CASRRVSQEFF. The DNA of the CDR3 is TGTGCCAGCAGGAGGGTCTCACAAGAGTTCTTC.

V is TRBV4-1 and J is TRBJ2-1; tentative D call: TRBD2 (5 bases). Trimming removed 4 bases from V and 7 bases from J, with 17 bases in between. Germline CDR1 MGHRA, CDR2 YSYEKL. The CDR3 loop spans 15 amino acids. This CDR3 reads CASSPRRAGENEQFF. The DNA of the CDR3 is TGCGCCAGCAGCCCGCGCCGGGCGGGTGAAAATGAGCAGTTCTTC.

This chain connects TRBV28 to TRBJ2-7; 9 bases line up with TRBD2. The CDR3 is 17 residues long. From germline, CDR1 is MDHEN and CDR2 SYDVKM. The trim removed 3 bases at V and 3 bases at J, leaving 12 bases unmatched. The CDR3 DNA reads as TGTGCCAGCAGTTTGTTACAGATAGCGGGAGTCTTCTACGAGCAGTACTTC. This translates into CASSLLQIAGVFYEQYF.